The present T cell receptor beta chain was sequenced within a study of T cell repertoires in cytomegalovirus infection. Study information: Carrying CMV and the relevant HLA type showed in public TCR beta signatures.

Study results and caveats: The ex vivo response was dominated by HLA-C-restricted CMV-specific TCR beta clonotypes. Pooled public TCR beta family frequency picked out CMV carriers with the relevant HLA.

J was trimmed by 5 bases and V by 7 bases; bases with no gene match: 8. Germline V gene lookup returns CDR1 SNHLY and CDR2 FYNNEI. This CDR3 region has 15 residues. TCRdb re-called the reads with MiXCR, one entry per CDR3 protein. Of fewer than 550,000 distinct CDR3 sequences in the sample, around 27% are singletons; the top ten hold 13%. The sample holds a few counts of this clonotype. Antigen specificity is unknown. This chain uses TRBV2 with TRBJ2-1; 10 nucleotides agree with TRBD1. The receptor was derived from a human donor in good health (CMV status not recorded). Some clones in this sample may be carry-over from other donors' samples. Sequenced input: PBMCs. CDR3 nucleotides: TGTGCCAGCACCACAGACAGGGGGCGCGACAATGAGCAGTTCTTC. Its translation: CASTTDRGRDNEQFF.